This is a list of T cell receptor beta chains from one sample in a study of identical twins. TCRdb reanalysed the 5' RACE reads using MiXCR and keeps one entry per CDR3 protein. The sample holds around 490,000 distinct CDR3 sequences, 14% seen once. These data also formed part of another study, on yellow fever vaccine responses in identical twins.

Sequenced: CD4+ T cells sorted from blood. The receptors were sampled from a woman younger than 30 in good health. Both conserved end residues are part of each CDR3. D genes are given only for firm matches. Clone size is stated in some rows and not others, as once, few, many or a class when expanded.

cdr3_nt: TGTGCCAGCAGCCAAGACAGGTACGAGCAGTTCTTC; cdr3_aa: CASSQDRYEQFF; d_call: .; j_call: TRBJ2-1; clone_size: few; v_call: TRBV3-1; cdr3_length: 12
cdr3_nt: TGTGCCAGCAGTGAAGCGCTTAGCGGGGGGAGAGATACGCAGTATTTT; cdr3_aa: CASSEALSGGRDTQYF; d_call: TRBD2; j_call: TRBJ2-3; clone_size: .; v_call: TRBV6-1; cdr3_length: 16
cdr3_nt: TGTGCCAGCAGCTCCTATGACAGGGGGCTCTACAATGAGCAGTTCTTC; cdr3_aa: CASSSYDRGLYNEQFF; d_call: TRBD1; j_call: TRBJ2-1; clone_size: .; v_call: TRBV7-8; cdr3_length: 16
cdr3_nt: TGTGCCACCAGCGCTGGGACAGGGGGCCTAGGGCAGCCCCAGCATTTT; cdr3_aa: CATSAGTGGLGQPQHF; d_call: TRBD1; j_call: TRBJ1-5; clone_size: .; v_call: TRBV15; cdr3_length: 16
cdr3_nt: TGTGCCAGCAGTCCGCTCACTTTTAGCACAGATACGCAGCATTTT; cdr3_aa: CASSPLTFSTDTQHF; d_call: .; j_call: TRBJ1-5; clone_size: .; v_call: TRBV7-3; cdr3_length: 15
cdr3_nt: TGCAGTGCTGTGACCGGCGGCTACACCTTC; cdr3_aa: CSAVTGGYTF; d_call: .; j_call: TRBJ1-2; clone_size: many; v_call: TRBV20-1; cdr3_length: 10
cdr3_nt: TGCAGTGCTAGAGTAGCGGTCACAGATACGCAGTATTTT; cdr3_aa: CSARVAVTDTQYF; d_call: .; j_call: TRBJ2-3; clone_size: .; v_call: TRBV20-1; cdr3_length: 13
cdr3_nt: TGCAGTGCTATTGGCGGGGACACAGATACGCAGTATTTT; cdr3_aa: CSAIGGDTDTQYF; d_call: .; j_call: TRBJ2-3; clone_size: .; v_call: TRBV20-1; cdr3_length: 13
cdr3_nt: TGTGCCAGCAGCCAAGATCTAGTAGACGTCCTGACTTTC; cdr3_aa: CASSQDLVDVLTF; d_call: .; j_call: TRBJ2-6; clone_size: few; v_call: TRBV14; cdr3_length: 13
cdr3_nt: TGTGCCAGCATTTCCGGGACTCAAGAGACCCAGTACTTC; cdr3_aa: CASISGTQETQYF; d_call: .; j_call: TRBJ2-5; clone_size: many; v_call: TRBV2; cdr3_length: 13
cdr3_nt: TGCGCCAGCAGCCAAGATCTGCCACCGGTGAACACCGGGGAGCTGTTTTTT; cdr3_aa: CASSQDLPPVNTGELFF; d_call: .; j_call: TRBJ2-2; clone_size: .; v_call: TRBV4-1; cdr3_length: 17
cdr3_nt: TGTGCCAGTAATGACAGGAAAAACAATGAGCAGTTCTTC; cdr3_aa: CASNDRKNNEQFF; d_call: .; j_call: TRBJ2-1; clone_size: .; v_call: TRBV2; cdr3_length: 13
cdr3_nt: TGTGCCAGCACCCCGGGACTAGCTAACTACAATGAGCAGTTCTTC; cdr3_aa: CASTPGLANYNEQFF; d_call: TRBD2; j_call: TRBJ2-1; clone_size: .; v_call: TRBV11-2; cdr3_length: 15
cdr3_nt: TGCGCCAGCAGCTTGGGATCCGGGTTACCCAATACGCAGTATTTT; cdr3_aa: CASSLGSGLPNTQYF; d_call: .; j_call: TRBJ2-3; clone_size: .; v_call: TRBV5-1; cdr3_length: 15
cdr3_nt: TGTGCCAGCAGCTTCAGTACAGGGTCACGGGCGGTAACAGATACGCAGTATTTT; cdr3_aa: CASSFSTGSRAVTDTQYF; d_call: .; j_call: TRBJ2-3; clone_size: few; v_call: TRBV5-6; cdr3_length: 18
cdr3_nt: TGCAGTGCTAGACCCTTAACAAGTGACGGGAAAGCTTTCTTT; cdr3_aa: CSARPLTSDGKAFF; d_call: .; j_call: TRBJ1-1; clone_size: .; v_call: TRBV20-1; cdr3_length: 14
cdr3_nt: TGTGCCAGCAGCCAAGTCTGGGGGAATGGTGAAAAACTGTTTTTT; cdr3_aa: CASSQVWGNGEKLFF; d_call: .; j_call: TRBJ1-4; clone_size: few; v_call: TRBV4-2; cdr3_length: 15
cdr3_nt: TGTGCCAGCAGCTTACCCGGACTAGCGGGGGGATCCGGGGAGCTGTTTTTT; cdr3_aa: CASSLPGLAGGSGELFF; d_call: TRBD2; j_call: TRBJ2-2; clone_size: .; v_call: TRBV7-3; cdr3_length: 17
cdr3_nt: TGTGCCAGCAGTTACGCCCGCTCTGGGGCCAACGTCCTGACTTTC; cdr3_aa: CASSYARSGANVLTF; d_call: .; j_call: TRBJ2-6; clone_size: few; v_call: TRBV6-5; cdr3_length: 15
cdr3_nt: TGTGCCACCAGCGGAGGACAGAATAATCAGCCCCAGCATTTT; cdr3_aa: CATSGGQNNQPQHF; d_call: .; j_call: TRBJ1-5; clone_size: few; v_call: TRBV15; cdr3_length: 14
cdr3_nt: TGTGCCAGCAGCTTAACAGGGGTCCTACTTTCTTCCTACGAGCAGTACTTC; cdr3_aa: CASSLTGVLLSSYEQYF; d_call: TRBD1; j_call: TRBJ2-7; clone_size: few; v_call: TRBV7-2; cdr3_length: 17
cdr3_nt: TGTGCCAGCAGTGATTTCGACGAGCAGTACTTC; cdr3_aa: CASSDFDEQYF; d_call: .; j_call: TRBJ2-7; clone_size: .; v_call: TRBV2; cdr3_length: 11
cdr3_nt: TGTGCCAGCAGCCCGCGGGACGCCCAGAACTATGGCTACACCTTC; cdr3_aa: CASSPRDAQNYGYTF; d_call: .; j_call: TRBJ1-2; clone_size: .; v_call: TRBV7-9; cdr3_length: 15
cdr3_nt: TGCGCCAGCAGGGAAGCTAGCGTGGATACGCAGTATTTT; cdr3_aa: CASREASVDTQYF; d_call: .; j_call: TRBJ2-3; clone_size: few; v_call: TRBV10-2; cdr3_length: 13